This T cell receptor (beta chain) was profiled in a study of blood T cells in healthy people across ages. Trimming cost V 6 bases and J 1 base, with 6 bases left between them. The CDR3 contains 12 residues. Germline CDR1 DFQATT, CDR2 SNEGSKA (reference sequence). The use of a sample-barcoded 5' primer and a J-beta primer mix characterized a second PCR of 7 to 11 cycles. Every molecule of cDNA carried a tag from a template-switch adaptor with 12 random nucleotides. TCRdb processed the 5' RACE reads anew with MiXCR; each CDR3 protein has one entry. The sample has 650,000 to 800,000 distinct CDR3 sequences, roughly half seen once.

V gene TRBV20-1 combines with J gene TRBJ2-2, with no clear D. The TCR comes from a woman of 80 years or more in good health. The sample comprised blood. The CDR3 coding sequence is TGCAGTGCAGCAGTGAACACCGGGGAGCTGTTTTTT. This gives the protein CSAAVNTGELFF.